A selection of T cell receptor beta chains follows, all from one sample in a study of CD8 T cells in ankylosing spondylitis. Using its own MiXCR run on the 5' RACE reads, TCRdb lists one record per CDR3 protein. The sample lists about 200,000 distinct CDR3 sequences; 20% to 30% were seen once. Material: blood, either unsorted or a sorted T cell fraction (not recorded which). The origin of the receptors is a male donor with ankylosing spondylitis or in good health (not recorded which). The CDR3 runs from the conserved cysteine through the conserved F or W. The D gene is left open where the match is weak. Some rows mark clone size as missing; the rest say once, few, many or name a class of expanded clone.

clone_size	d_call	v_call	j_call	cdr3_aa	cdr3_nt
NA	NA	TRBV4-3	TRBJ1-2	CASSQVLGTNGYTF	TGCGCCAGCAGCCAAGTTCTAGGGACCAATGGCTACACCTTC
many	TRBD1	TRBV5-1	TRBJ2-1	CASGQGNNEQFF	TGCGCCAGCGGACAGGGAAACAATGAGCAGTTCTTC
NA	NA	TRBV6-1	TRBJ2-4	CASGDGLAKNIQYF	TGTGCCAGCGGAGACGGTCTAGCCAAAAACATTCAGTACTTC
NA	TRBD1	TRBV12-3/TRBV12-4	TRBJ2-3	CASSIQGTADTQYF	TGTGCCAGCAGTATACAAGGGACAGCAGATACGCAGTATTTT
many	NA	TRBV14	TRBJ2-7	CASSQDMRAVPYEQYF	TGTGCCAGCAGCCAAGATATGAGGGCAGTACCCTACGAGCAGTACTTC
few	NA	TRBV29-1	TRBJ1-2	CSVDLRGASYTF	TGCAGCGTTGATTTAAGGGGAGCCAGTTACACCTTC
many	TRBD2	TRBV20-1	TRBJ2-3	CSARSTSGIRDTQYF	TGCAGTGCGAGGTCGACTAGCGGGATTCGAGATACGCAGTATTTT
many	NA	TRBV20-1	TRBJ2-3	CSGTTGTDTQYF	TGCAGTGGTACCACAGGCACAGATACGCAGTATTTT
few	NA	TRBV7-9	TRBJ2-7	CASSHQADRSSYEQYF	TGTGCCAGCAGCCACCAAGCGGACAGAAGCTCCTACGAGCAGTACTTC
many	NA	TRBV6-5	TRBJ2-1	CASSYSGRENEQFF	TGTGCCAGCAGTTACTCGGGAAGGGAAAATGAGCAGTTCTTC
many	NA	TRBV28	TRBJ1-4	CASSPPGPGNEKLFF	TGTGCCAGCAGTCCGCCGGGGCCGGGAAATGAAAAACTGTTTTTT
many	NA	TRBV2	TRBJ2-4	CASLGIAKNIQYF	TGTGCCAGCTTGGGGATCGCGAAAAACATTCAGTACTTC
many	NA	TRBV12-3/TRBV12-4	TRBJ2-4	CASSRALAKNIQYF	TGTGCCAGCAGCCGGGCGTTGGCCAAAAACATTCAGTACTTC
NA	NA	TRBV3-1	TRBJ2-3	CASSQDWGGADTQYF	TGTGCCAGCAGCCAAGATTGGGGAGGAGCAGATACGCAGTATTTT
NA	NA	TRBV5-1	TRBJ2-3	CASSGRGADTQYF	TGCGCCAGCAGCGGGCGGGGAGCAGATACGCAGTATTTT
many	NA	TRBV27	TRBJ1-1	CASSLGPRGTEAFF	TGTGCCAGCAGTTTAGGGCCCCGAGGGACTGAAGCTTTCTTT
many	NA	TRBV5-1	TRBJ2-7	CASSLRDQGEQYF	TGCGCCAGCAGCTTGCGGGATCAAGGGGAGCAGTACTTC
many	NA	TRBV5-1	TRBJ2-7	CASSVVGRDYEQYF	TGCGCCAGCAGCGTTGTGGGACGGGACTACGAGCAGTACTTC
NA	TRBD2	TRBV20-1	TRBJ2-1	CSAKGLAVLNEQFF	TGCAGTGCTAAGGGACTAGCGGTACTCAATGAGCAGTTCTTC
many	NA	TRBV12-3/TRBV12-4	TRBJ2-3	CASSTRWPPDTDTQYF	TGTGCCAGCAGTACGCGTTGGCCTCCCGACACAGATACGCAGTATTTT
NA	TRBD1	TRBV20-1	TRBJ2-3	CSARDATTGGDTQYF	TGCAGTGCTAGAGACGCTACGACAGGGGGCGATACGCAGTATTTT
few	TRBD2	TRBV6-1	TRBJ2-3	CASRNGLAGAQYF	TGTGCCAGCAGAAACGGACTAGCGGGAGCTCAGTATTTT
many	TRBD2	TRBV9	TRBJ2-5	CASSIGTSGLETQYF	TGTGCCAGCAGCATAGGGACTAGCGGGTTGGAGACCCAGTACTTC
NA	NA	TRBV5-1	TRBJ1-2	CASRNPLNRAAGYTF	TGCGCCAGCAGAAACCCTTTAAACCGGGCGGCTGGCTACACCTTC
NA	NA	TRBV29-1	TRBJ2-1	CSVQRGSGIPYNEQFF	TGCAGCGTTCAAAGAGGTTCAGGGATCCCCTACAATGAGCAGTTCTTC
many	TRBD1	TRBV5-1	TRBJ2-1	CASSSTGGTYNEQFF	TGCGCCAGCAGCTCGACAGGGGGGACCTACAATGAGCAGTTCTTC
many	TRBD2	TRBV20-1	TRBJ2-5	CSARVPGGQETQYF	TGCAGTGCTAGAGTCCCGGGGGGACAAGAGACCCAGTACTTC
many	NA	TRBV6-5	TRBJ1-6	CASSYTLGSPLHF	TGTGCCAGCAGTTACACCTTGGGGTCACCCCTCCACTTT
many	NA	TRBV5-6	TRBJ1-1	CASRPGGTGTEAFF	TGTGCCAGCAGGCCGGGGGGCACGGGCACTGAAGCTTTCTTT
many	NA	TRBV6-1	TRBJ2-6	CASTPDYSGANVLTF	TGTGCCAGCACCCCAGATTACTCTGGGGCCAACGTCCTGACTTTC
many	NA	TRBV7-2	TRBJ2-5	CASSPELQETQYF	TGTGCCAGCAGCCCAGAGCTTCAAGAGACCCAGTACTTC
many	TRBD2	TRBV9	TRBJ2-5	CASSVGTSAETQYF	TGTGCCAGCAGCGTAGGAACTAGCGCAGAGACCCAGTACTTC
few	TRBD2	TRBV20-1	TRBJ2-3	CSARNPGTSGRGSDTQYF	TGCAGTGCTAGGAATCCCGGGACTAGCGGGAGAGGATCAGATACGCAGTATTTT
many	TRBD1	TRBV28	TRBJ1-3	CASSLPTGTGNTIYF	TGTGCCAGCAGTTTGCCGACAGGGACCGGAAACACCATATATTTT
NA	TRBD1	TRBV20-1	TRBJ2-1	CSASLGTGKRNEQFF	TGCAGTGCTAGCCTCGGGACAGGGAAGAGGAATGAGCAGTTCTTC
many	TRBD1	TRBV6-5	TRBJ2-3	CASSISGTGGTDTQYF	TGTGCCAGCAGTATCTCCGGGACAGGGGGGACAGATACGCAGTATTTT
many	TRBD2	TRBV10-3	TRBJ2-1	CAISRREGHYEQFF	TGTGCCATCTCAAGGCGGGAGGGCCACTATGAGCAGTTCTTC
once	NA	TRBV20-1	TRBJ2-3	CSASPGVNTQYF	TGCAGTGCCTCGCCGGGGGTGAATACGCAGTATTTT
many	NA	TRBV29-1	TRBJ2-6	CSVSQFPGANVLTF	TGCAGCGTCTCACAGTTTCCTGGGGCCAACGTCCTGACTTTC
few	TRBD2	TRBV29-1	TRBJ2-5	CSVETSGRGTQYF	TGCAGCGTTGAGACTAGCGGAAGGGGGACCCAGTACTTC
NA	TRBD1	TRBV29-1	TRBJ1-2	CSVEGMTGNYGYTF	TGCAGCGTTGAAGGAATGACAGGGAACTATGGCTACACCTTC
few	TRBD1	TRBV5-1	TRBJ2-3	CASSFKGAQDTQYF	TGCGCCAGCAGCTTCAAGGGGGCACAAGATACGCAGTATTTT
many	TRBD2	TRBV10-3	TRBJ2-7	CAISSLAGGVSYEQYF	TGTGCCATCAGTTCCCTCGCCGGGGGGGTCTCCTACGAGCAGTACTTC
once	NA	TRBV10-3	TRBJ2-1	CAISESKGGLNEQFF	TGTGCCATCAGTGAGTCAAAGGGTGGGCTCAATGAGCAGTTCTTC